This T cell receptor beta chain was retrieved from a study of blood T cell repertoires in COVID-19. In the study overall: The United States, Italy and Spain supplied acute and convalescent COVID-19 samples. T cells, B-cell-depleted T cells, or PBMCs provided the cDNA or gDNA that served as material.

CDR3 length: 15 amino acids. Per the germline V gene, CDR1 is KGHSH and CDR2 is LQKENI. Trimming removed 3 bases at V and 3 bases at J, with 14 bases between. The repertoire was sequenced with immunoSEQ multiplex PCR; TCRdb's copy has only in-frame clones and lacks some. The sample has approximately 53,000 clones; around 90% are singletons. The source is a human donor in a cohort sampled during active COVID-19. The chain recombines TRBV18 with TRBJ2-5; D possibly corresponds to TRBD2 (6 bases). Sample: peripheral blood. The CDR3 protein is CASSPSVAAKETQYF. The CDR3 coding sequence is TGTGCCAGCTCACCGTCAGTAGCGGCCAAAGAGACCCAGTACTTC. Supplemented by reference TRBV18 and TRBJ2-5, the full variable domain reads NAGVMQNPRHLVRRRGQEARLRCSPMKGHSHVYWYRQLPEEGLKFMVYLQKENIIDESGMPKERFSAEFPKEGPSILRIQQVVRGDSAAYFCASSPSVAAKETQYFGPGTRLLVL.